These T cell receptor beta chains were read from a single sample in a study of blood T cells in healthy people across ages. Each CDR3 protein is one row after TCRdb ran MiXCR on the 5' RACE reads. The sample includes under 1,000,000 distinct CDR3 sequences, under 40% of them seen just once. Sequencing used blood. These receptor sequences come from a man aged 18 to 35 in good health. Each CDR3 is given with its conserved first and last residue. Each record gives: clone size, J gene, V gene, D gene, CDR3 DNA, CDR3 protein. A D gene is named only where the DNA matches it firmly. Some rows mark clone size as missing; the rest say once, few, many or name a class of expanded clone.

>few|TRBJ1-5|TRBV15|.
TGTGCCACCAGCAGATCTTCGACAGGCGGGTATCAGCCCCAGCATTTT
CATSRSSTGGYQPQHF
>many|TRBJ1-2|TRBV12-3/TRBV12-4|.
TGTGCCAGCAGTTTGTCTGGCGGACATGGCTACACCTTC
CASSLSGGHGYTF
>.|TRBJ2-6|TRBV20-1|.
TGCAGTGCGGGTGGGGCCAACGTCCTGACTTTC
CSAGGANVLTF
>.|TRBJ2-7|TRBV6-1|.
TGTGCCAGCAGTGAACTAACAACACGAGGCTACAATGAGCAGTACTTC
CASSELTTRGYNEQYF
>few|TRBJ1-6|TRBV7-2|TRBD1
TGTGCCAGCAGCGTAGCCCAGGGGGCAAGGTCTAATTCACCCCTCCACTTT
CASSVAQGARSNSPLHF
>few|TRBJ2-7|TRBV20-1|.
TGCAGTGCTAGAGGGATGTCACAGGGAACGTGGAATGAGCAGTACTTC
CSARGMSQGTWNEQYF
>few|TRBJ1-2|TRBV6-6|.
TGTGCCAGCAGTTACTCGAAGCCGACAGCGGGTGGCTACACCTTC
CASSYSKPTAGGYTF
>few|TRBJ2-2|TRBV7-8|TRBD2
TGTGCCAGCAGCTTAGTCTACGGGGGAGGGGCCGGGGAGCTGTTTTTT
CASSLVYGGGAGELFF
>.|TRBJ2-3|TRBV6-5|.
TGTGCCAGCAGTTCCAGGACAGTCCCAGATACGCAGTATTTT
CASSSRTVPDTQYF
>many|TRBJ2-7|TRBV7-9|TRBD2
TGTGCCAGCAGCTTTGGACTAGCGGGAGGTGAGCAGTACTTC
CASSFGLAGGEQYF
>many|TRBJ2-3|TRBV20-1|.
TGCAGCCCAAAGGACGGAACAAGCACAGATACGCAGTATTTT
CSPKDGTSTDTQYF
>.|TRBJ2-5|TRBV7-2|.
TGTGCCAGCAGCCGGTTAGGGGGAACTCCAAGAGAGACCCAGTACTTC
CASSRLGGTPRETQYF
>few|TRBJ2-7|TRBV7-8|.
TGTGCCAGCAGCTTAGGGTCCGGGGGGCTCCACGAGCAGTACTTC
CASSLGSGGLHEQYF
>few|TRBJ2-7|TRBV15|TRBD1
TGTGCCACCAGCCTGGGACAGGGGATCGAGCAGTACTTC
CATSLGQGIEQYF
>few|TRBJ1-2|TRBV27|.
TGTGCCGAATCGGGGCGCGACGGCTACACCTTC
CAESGRDGYTF
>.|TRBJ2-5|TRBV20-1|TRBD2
TGCAGTGCTAGAGACGAAGCTGCTAGCGGGGGGCCTGGGTATGAGCAGTACTTC
CSARDEAASGGPGYEQYF
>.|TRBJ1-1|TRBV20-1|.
TGCAGTGCTAGACCAGAAAGAACGAACACTGAAGCTTTCTTT
CSARPERTNTEAFF
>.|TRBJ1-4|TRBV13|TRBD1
TGTGCCAGCAGCTTAAAAGATGGGACAGACAATGAAAAACTGTTTTTT
CASSLKDGTDNEKLFF
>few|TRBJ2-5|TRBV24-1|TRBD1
TGTGCCACCAGTTTCAGGGGGCAACAGACCCAGTACTTC
CATSFRGQQTQYF
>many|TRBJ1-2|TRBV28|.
TGTGCCAGCAGGGAAGCAGGGCTCTATGGCTACACCTTC
CASREAGLYGYTF
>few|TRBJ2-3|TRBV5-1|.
TGCGCCAGCAGCTTGGCCTCTCAGACCCCAGATACGCAGTATTTT
CASSLASQTPDTQYF
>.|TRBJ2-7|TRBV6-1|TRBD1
TGTGCCAGCAACGAGGACCTGACAGGGGCCTACTACGAGCAGTACTTC
CASNEDLTGAYYEQYF
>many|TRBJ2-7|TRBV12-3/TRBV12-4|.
TGTGCCAGCAGTTTATACGGGGGTTCCTACGAGCAGTACTTC
CASSLYGGSYEQYF
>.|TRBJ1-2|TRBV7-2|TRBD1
TGTGCCAGCAGCCCATTGACAGACAGGGCCCTCTATGGCTACACCTTC
CASSPLTDRALYGYTF
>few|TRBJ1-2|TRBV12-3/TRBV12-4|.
TGTGCCAGCAGTGTTGACCTTAACTATGGCTACACCTTC
CASSVDLNYGYTF
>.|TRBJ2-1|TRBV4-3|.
TGCGCCAGCAGCCCTAGACTGTTCGAGGGAAATGAGCAGTTCTTC
CASSPRLFEGNEQFF
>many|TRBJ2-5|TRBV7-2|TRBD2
TGTGCCAGCAGCGAGGGACTAGCTTTTGCGACCCAGTACTTC
CASSEGLAFATQYF
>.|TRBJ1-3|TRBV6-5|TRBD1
TGTGCCAGCAGTTACGGGACAGGGGGCGCGAACACCACATATTTT
CASSYGTGGANTTYF
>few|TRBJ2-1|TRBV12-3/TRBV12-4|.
TGTGCCAGCAGTTTCCCTTCCGGGACTTCTATGATCTCCTACAATGAGCAGTTCTTC
CASSFPSGTSMISYNEQFF
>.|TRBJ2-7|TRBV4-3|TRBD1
TGCGCCAGCAGCCGGACAGGGGGCGGGGGCTACAATGAGCAGTACTTC
CASSRTGGGGYNEQYF
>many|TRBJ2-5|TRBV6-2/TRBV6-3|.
TGTGCCAGCAGTTACACACGGGAAGAGACCCAGTACTTC
CASSYTREETQYF
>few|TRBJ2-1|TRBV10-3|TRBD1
TGTGCCATCAGTGAGGGGGACAGGGTTAACAATGAGCAGTTCTTC
CAISEGDRVNNEQFF
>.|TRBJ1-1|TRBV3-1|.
TGTGCCAGCAGCCAAGCCGGGGGGCAGGGTACGAAGGCTTTCTTT
CASSQAGGQGTKAFF